The 17 T cell receptor beta chains below were found in one sample sequenced in a study of patients and donors after allogeneic stem cell transplantation. MiXCR was run by TCRdb on the RT-PCR reads, yielding one entry per CDR3 protein. The table lists just under 20,000 distinct CDR3 sequences, approximately 5% of them singletons. The sample was blood, either unsorted or a sorted T cell fraction (not recorded which). The receptors come from a human donor who was either an allogeneic HSCT recipient or a stem cell or donor lymphocyte infusion donor (not recorded which). It is not recorded whose cells these are; they may come from a transplant donor.

This clonotype was detected ten times or more. This chain uses TRBV14 with TRBJ2-7, with D possibly TRBD2 on 5 matching bases. This CDR3 is built from 16 residues. Germline lookup yields CDR1 SGHDN and CDR2 FVKESK. Trimming pared 0 bases from V and 2 bases from J, leaving 14 bases between. DNA of the CDR3: TGTGCCAGCAGCCAAGATCCGAGGGCGAATACCTACGAGCAGTACTTC. It specifies CASSQDPRANTYEQYF.

The rearrangement joins TRBV11-1 to TRBJ2-5; 7 positions agree with TRBD1. The CDR3 covers 13 residues. The junction had 3 bases not matched to a gene; V was cut back by 5 bases and J by 3 bases. Germline V gene lookup returns CDR1 SGHAT and CDR2 FQDESV (reference sequence). The CDR3 here is CASSRDREETQYF. CDR3 bases: TGTGCCAGCAGCCGCGACAGGGAAGAGACCCAGTACTTC.

CDR3 nucleotides: TGTGCCAGCAGTTACCGACAGGGGGCGGTCCACGAGCAGTACTTC. As protein: CASSYRQGAVHEQYF. V gene TRBV6-5 combines with J gene TRBJ2-7; 10 positions match TRBD1. The CDR3 totals 15 residues. The J segment lost 5 bases and the V segment lost 2 bases, leaving 6 bases of the junction unmatched. Germline values: CDR1 MNHEY, CDR2 SVGAGI.

Only a few counts were recorded for this clonotype. J is TRBJ1-4 and V is TRBV18; 10 bases align to TRBD1. The CDR3 runs to 16 residues. Germline CDR1 KGHSH, CDR2 LQKENI. J lost 7 bases, V lost 4 bases, and 9 bases had no gene match. The CDR3 is CASSLNRQGAGEKLFF. The CDR3 bases are TGTGCCAGCTCACTCAACAGACAGGGGGCGGGTGAAAAACTGTTTTTT.

In this sample, this clonotype turned up many times. The chain couples TRBV11-1 to TRBJ1-1; possible D gene TRBD1, 5 bases. The CDR3 contains 14 residues. The germline V gene has CDR1 SGHAT and CDR2 FQDESV (reference sequence). Trimming shortened V by 4 bases and J by 0 bases, and 9 bases separated the two germline ends. This CDR3 is CASSSRTLNTEAFF. Written as DNA, the CDR3 is TGTGCCAGCAGCTCTCGGACACTGAACACTGAAGCTTTCTTT.

In this sample, this clonotype turned up many times. This chain connects TRBV5-8 to TRBJ1-1; D unresolved. V dropped 3 bases and J dropped 4 bases, with 16 bases sitting between them. Germline-derived CDR1 and CDR2 are SGHTS and YDEGEE. The CDR3 length is 15 residues. CDR3 protein: CASSSREGRATEAFF. The CDR3 nucleotides read TGTGCCAGCAGCTCCCGGGAGGGTCGGGCCACTGAAGCTTTCTTT. The full variable domain, rest sourced from reference TRBV5-8 and TRBJ1-1, is EAGVTQSPTHLIKTRGQQATLRCSPISGHTSVYWYQQALGLGLQFLLWYDEGEERNRGNFPPRFSGRQFPNYSSELNVNALELEDSALYLCASSSREGRATEAFFGQGTRLTVV.

This clonotype was seen many times. The V gene is TRBV7-8, the J gene TRBJ2-7, with 11 nucleotides matching TRBD2. The V gene end was trimmed by 5 bases and the J gene end by 6 bases; junction bases not matched to a gene: 9. Germline CDR1 is SGHVS and CDR2 is FQNEAQ. This CDR3 spans 15 amino acids. The CDR3 region is CASSQPSGRLSEQYF. For the CDR3, the DNA is TGTGCCAGCAGCCAGCCTAGCGGGAGGTTGAGCGAGCAGTACTTC.

This clonotype has a count of ten or more. In DNA, the CDR3 is TGCAGTGCTAGAGATCTTGGAGAAGCGGGGACAGATACGCAGTATTTT. This encodes CSARDLGEAGTDTQYF. The rearrangement joins TRBV20-1 to TRBJ2-3; the match to TRBD2 covers 7 bases. Losses at the gene ends were 0 bases for V and 3 bases for J; bases not matched to a gene: 9. Germline lookup yields CDR1 DFQATT and CDR2 SNEGSKA (reference sequence). The CDR3 has 16 amino acids.

The sample holds a few counts of this clonotype. The J gene is TRBJ1-5, the V gene TRBV27; no definite D call. The germline gives CDR1 MNHEY, CDR2 SMNVEV (reference sequence). The CDR3 is 14 amino acids. Trimming left V 4 bases short and J 1 base short, with 8 bases between. This CDR3 is CASSSGWSNQPQHF. CDR3 nucleotide sequence: TGTGCCAGCAGTTCAGGATGGAGCAATCAGCCCCAGCATTTT.

This clonotype occurred many times. The chain joins TRBV5-1 to TRBJ2-5, with D tentatively TRBD1 (6 bases). The CDR3 spans 16 residues. V shed 0 bases and J shed 5 bases, with 17 bases lying between them. In germline, CDR1 is SGHRS, CDR2 YFSETQ. CDR3 protein: CASSLGAGVFSETQYF. The CDR3 bases are TGCGCCAGCAGCTTGGGGGCAGGGGTGTTTAGTGAGACCCAGTACTTC.

This clonotype was recorded at least ten times. The CDR3 DNA reads as TGTGCCAGCAGCTTCCGACGGCAAACGAACACTGAAGCTTTCTTT. Translated: CASSFRRQTNTEAFF. The gene calls are TRBV7-9 and TRBJ1-1; no clear D. CDR1 and CDR2 (germline): SEHNR, FQNEAQ (reference sequence). There are 15 residues in the CDR3. V dropped 3 bases and J dropped 1 base, with 12 bases sitting between them.

By sample fraction, this clonotype is medium-sized. The chain uses TRBV5-1 and TRBJ2-3, with 10 bases aligning to TRBD1. In germline, CDR1 is SGHRS, CDR2 YFSETQ. Germline trimming cut 0 bases from V and 4 bases from J; bases unmatched to any gene: 5. This CDR3 comprises 16 residues. CDR3 loop: CASSLAGQGFPDTQYF. Here the CDR3 DNA reads TGCGCCAGCAGCTTGGCGGGACAGGGGTTCCCAGATACGCAGTATTTT.

This clonotype was counted ten times or more. The chain couples TRBV12-3 or TRBV12-4 to TRBJ2-5; TRBD2 aligns across 8 bases. The CDR3 totals 13 residues. Trimming at V came to 4 bases and at J to 4 bases, leaving 2 bases not matched to a gene. CDR3 DNA sequence: TGTGCCAGCAGTTCTCGGGGGGGAGAGACCCAGTACTTC. Translating gives CASSSRGGETQYF.

This clonotype was counted a few times. This chain connects TRBV19 to TRBJ1-4, with a weak D call TRBD1 (5 bases). The CDR3 spans 13 residues. The germline V and J ends were trimmed by 9 bases and 0 bases, with 8 bases remaining between them. Germline CDR1 LNHDA, CDR2 SQIVND (reference sequence). The CDR3, as DNA: TGTGCCAGCCAGGGAGCAACTAATGAAAAACTGTTTTTT. As protein: CASQGATNEKLFF.

The CDR3 nucleotides read TGTGCCAGCAGCCCTCGCCCAGAAGGCAATGAGCAGTTCTTC. Translating gives CASSPRPEGNEQFF. The chain uses TRBV3-1 and TRBJ2-1; D call uncertain. V gave up 4 bases and J gave up 6 bases, with 13 bases separating them. Germline V gives CDR1 LGHDT, CDR2 YNNKEL (reference sequence). CDR3 length equals 14 residues.

This clonotype was observed a few times. This chain uses TRBV9 with TRBJ2-5, with D hard to call. Germline V gene lookup returns CDR1 SGDLS and CDR2 YYNGEE. V lost 0 bases and J lost 0, with 6 bases in between. This CDR3 is 14 amino acids long. CDR3 loop: CASSVGRYQETQYF. CDR3 DNA sequence: TGTGCCAGCAGCGTAGGAAGGTACCAAGAGACCCAGTACTTC.

This clonotype has at least ten counts. This chain connects TRBV18 to TRBJ2-5; D gene unclear. This CDR3 has 11 amino acids. Germline CDR1 KGHSH, CDR2 LQKENI. V was cut by 2 bases and J by 6 bases, with 4 bases left in between. CDR3 DNA: TGTGCCAGCTCACCAGAAAAGACCCAGTACTTC. It is translated as CASSPEKTQYF.